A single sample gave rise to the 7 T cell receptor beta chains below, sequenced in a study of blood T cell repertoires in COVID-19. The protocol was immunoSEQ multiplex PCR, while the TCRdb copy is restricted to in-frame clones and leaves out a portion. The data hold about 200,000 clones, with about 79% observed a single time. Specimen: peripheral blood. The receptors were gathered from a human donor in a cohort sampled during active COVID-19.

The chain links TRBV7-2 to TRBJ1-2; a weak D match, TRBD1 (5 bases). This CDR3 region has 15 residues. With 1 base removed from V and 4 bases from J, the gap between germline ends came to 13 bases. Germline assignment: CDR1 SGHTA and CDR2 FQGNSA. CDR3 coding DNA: TGTGCCAGCAGCTTAGGGCGGGAGGGACCCTATGGCTACACCTTC. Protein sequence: CASSLGREGPYGYTF.

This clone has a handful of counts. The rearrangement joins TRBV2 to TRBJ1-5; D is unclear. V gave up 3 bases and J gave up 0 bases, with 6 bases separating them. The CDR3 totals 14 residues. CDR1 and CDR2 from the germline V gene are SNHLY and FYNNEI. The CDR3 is CASSDRPSNQPQHF. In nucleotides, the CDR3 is TGTGCCAGCAGTGACAGGCCTAGCAATCAGCCCCAGCATTTT.

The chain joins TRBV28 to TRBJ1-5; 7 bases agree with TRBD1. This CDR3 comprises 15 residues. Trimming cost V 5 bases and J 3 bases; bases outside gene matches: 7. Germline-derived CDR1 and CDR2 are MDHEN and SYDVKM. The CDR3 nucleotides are TGTGCCAGCAGTGGTCTAGGACAGGTCAATCAGCCCCAGCATTTT. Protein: CASSGLGQVNQPQHF.

In DNA, the CDR3 is TGTGCCAGCAGTCCCCTCCGGGACAGGGGTGAGTCACCCCTCCACTTT. Translated, it gives CASSPLRDRGESPLHF. The V gene is TRBV27, the J gene TRBJ1-6, with 10 bases identical to TRBD1. The V gene's germline CDR1 is MNHEY and CDR2 SMNVEV (reference sequence). With V trimmed by 5 bases and J by 10 bases, 11 bases remained unmatched. The CDR3 consists of 16 residues.

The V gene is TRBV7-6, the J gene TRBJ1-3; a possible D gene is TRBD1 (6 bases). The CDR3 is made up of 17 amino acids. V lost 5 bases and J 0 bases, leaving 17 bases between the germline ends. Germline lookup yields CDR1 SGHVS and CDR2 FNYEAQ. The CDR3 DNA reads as TGTGCCAGCAGCCCGCGGGCGGGGGGCGCCTCTGGAAACACCATATATTTT. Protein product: CASSPRAGGASGNTIYF.

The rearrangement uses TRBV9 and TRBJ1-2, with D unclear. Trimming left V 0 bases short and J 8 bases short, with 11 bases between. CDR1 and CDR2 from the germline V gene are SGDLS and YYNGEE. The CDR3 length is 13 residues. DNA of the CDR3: TGTGCCAGCAGCGTAGGAGCCACGGGGGGCTACACCTTC. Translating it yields CASSVGATGGYTF.

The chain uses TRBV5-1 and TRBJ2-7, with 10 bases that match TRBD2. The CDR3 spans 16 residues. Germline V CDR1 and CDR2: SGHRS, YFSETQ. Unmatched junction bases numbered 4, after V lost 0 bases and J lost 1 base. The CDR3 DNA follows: TGCGCCAGCAGCTTGGCCAGTAGCGGGAGGTCCTACGAGCAGTACTTC. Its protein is CASSLASSGRSYEQYF.